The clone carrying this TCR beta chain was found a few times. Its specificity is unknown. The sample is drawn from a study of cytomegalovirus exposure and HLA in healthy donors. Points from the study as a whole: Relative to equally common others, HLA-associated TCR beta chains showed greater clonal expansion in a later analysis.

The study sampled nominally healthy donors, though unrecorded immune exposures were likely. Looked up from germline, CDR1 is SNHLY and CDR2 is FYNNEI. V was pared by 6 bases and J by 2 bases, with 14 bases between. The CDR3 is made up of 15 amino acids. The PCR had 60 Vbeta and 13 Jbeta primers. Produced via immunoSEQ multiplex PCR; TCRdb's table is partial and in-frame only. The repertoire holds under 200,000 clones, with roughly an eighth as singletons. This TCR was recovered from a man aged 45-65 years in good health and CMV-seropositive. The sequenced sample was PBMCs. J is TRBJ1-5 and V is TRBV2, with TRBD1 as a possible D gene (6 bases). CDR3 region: CASRSGDNGNQPQHF. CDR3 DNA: TGTGCCAGCAGGAGCGGGGACAACGGCAATCAGCCCCAGCATTTT.